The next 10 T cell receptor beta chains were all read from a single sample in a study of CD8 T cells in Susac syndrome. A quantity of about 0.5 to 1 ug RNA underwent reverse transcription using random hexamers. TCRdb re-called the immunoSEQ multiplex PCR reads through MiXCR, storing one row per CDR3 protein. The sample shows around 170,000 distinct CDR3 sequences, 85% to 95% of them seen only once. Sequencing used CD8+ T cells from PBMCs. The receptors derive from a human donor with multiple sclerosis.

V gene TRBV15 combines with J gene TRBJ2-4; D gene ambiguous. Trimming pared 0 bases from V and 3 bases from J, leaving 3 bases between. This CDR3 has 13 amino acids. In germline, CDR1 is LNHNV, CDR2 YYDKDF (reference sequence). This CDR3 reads CATSRDVKNIQYF. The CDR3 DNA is TGTGCCACCAGCAGAGACGTCAAAAACATTCAGTACTTC.

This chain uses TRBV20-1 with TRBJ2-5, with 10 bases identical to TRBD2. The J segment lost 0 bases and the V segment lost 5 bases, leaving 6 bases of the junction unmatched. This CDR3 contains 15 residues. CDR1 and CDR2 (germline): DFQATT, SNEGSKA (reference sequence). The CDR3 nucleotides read TGCAGTGCTGATACTAGCGGGGACTACCAAGAGACCCAGTACTTC. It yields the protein CSADTSGDYQETQYF.

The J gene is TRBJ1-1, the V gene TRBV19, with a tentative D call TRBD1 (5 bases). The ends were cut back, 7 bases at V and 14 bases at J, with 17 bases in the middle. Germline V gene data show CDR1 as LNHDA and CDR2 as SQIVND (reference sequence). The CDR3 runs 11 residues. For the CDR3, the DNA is TGTGCCAGTAAAGGGGAGGGATTGATGTTCTTT. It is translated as CASKGEGLMFF.

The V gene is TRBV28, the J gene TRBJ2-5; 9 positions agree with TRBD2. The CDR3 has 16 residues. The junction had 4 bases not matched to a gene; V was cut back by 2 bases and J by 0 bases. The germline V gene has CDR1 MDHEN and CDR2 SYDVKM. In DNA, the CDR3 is TGTGCCAGCAGTTTAATCCTAGCGGGATACCAAGAGACCCAGTACTTC. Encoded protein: CASSLILAGYQETQYF.

The DNA for the CDR3 is TGCGCCAGCAGCCACTGGGATCTAGCTGGGGAGCAGTTCTTC. Translation gives CASSHWDLAGEQFF. The chain employs TRBV4-1 and TRBJ2-1; maybe TRBD2 (5 bases). The V and J ends lost 3 bases and 10 bases respectively, with 16 bases between them. There are 14 residues in the CDR3. Germline CDR1 is MGHRA and CDR2 is YSYEKL.

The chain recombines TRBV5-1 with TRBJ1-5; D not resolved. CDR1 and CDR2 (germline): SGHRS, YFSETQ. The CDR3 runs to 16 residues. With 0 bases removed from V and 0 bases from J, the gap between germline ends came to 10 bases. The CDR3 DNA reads TGCGCCAGCAGCTTGGACGGGGTTTATAGCAATCAGCCCCAGCATTTT. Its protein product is CASSLDGVYSNQPQHF.

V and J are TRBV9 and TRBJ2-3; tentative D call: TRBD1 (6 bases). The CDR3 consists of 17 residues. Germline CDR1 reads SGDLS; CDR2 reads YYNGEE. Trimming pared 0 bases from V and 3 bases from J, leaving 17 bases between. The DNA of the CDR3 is TGTGCCAGCAGCGTAGTTCGGACACGGACAGCGACAGATACGCAGTATTTT. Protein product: CASSVVRTRTATDTQYF.

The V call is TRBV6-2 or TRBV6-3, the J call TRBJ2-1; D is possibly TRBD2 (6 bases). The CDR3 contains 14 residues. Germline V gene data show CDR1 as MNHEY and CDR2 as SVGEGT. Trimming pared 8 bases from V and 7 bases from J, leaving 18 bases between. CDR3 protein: CASGTSLAKNEQFF. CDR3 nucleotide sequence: TGTGCCAGCGGTACGAGCCTAGCGAAAAATGAGCAGTTCTTC.

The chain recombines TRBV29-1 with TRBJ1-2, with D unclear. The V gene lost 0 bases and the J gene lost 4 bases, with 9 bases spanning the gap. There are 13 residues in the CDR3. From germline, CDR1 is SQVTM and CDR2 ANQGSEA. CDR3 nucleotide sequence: TGCAGCGTTGAAGATTGGGGATCCTATGGCTACACCTTC. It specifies CSVEDWGSYGYTF.

In DNA, the CDR3 is TGTGCCAGTAACCACCCCACCGGCGGGGGGCTTAGCCAGCCCCAGCATTTT. Its translation: CASNHPTGGGLSQPQHF. V and J are TRBV19 and TRBJ1-5, with a possible D match to TRBD1 (6 bases). The V end was cut by 7 bases, the J end by 7 bases, with 26 bases between. Per germline, CDR1 LNHDA and CDR2 SQIVND (reference sequence). CDR3 size: 17 residues. Full variable domain (remainder filled in from reference TRBV19 and TRBJ1-5): DGGITQSPKYLFRKEGQNVTLSCEQNLNHDAMYWYRQDPGQGLRLIYYSQIVNDFQKGDIAEGYSVSREKKESFPLTVTSAQKNPTAFYLCASNHPTGGGLSQPQHFGDGTRLSIL.